The clone carrying this TCR beta chain has a handful of counts. The antigen remains unidentified. Measured with immunoSEQ multiplex PCR; TCRdb has only the in-frame clones, and not every one. The table records more than 85,000 clones, around 73% of them present only once. The data were taken from a study of cytotoxic CD8 clonotypes in ibrutinib-treated CLL. Study results and caveats: The study found baseline clonality above age-matched healthy donors, tracking circulating CD8+ T-cell counts.

Trimming left V 4 bases short and J 2 bases short, with 15 bases between. CDR1 and CDR2 (germline): SGHRS, YFSETQ. CDR3 length equals 15 residues. The sample consisted of PBMCs, taken after 12 months of ibrutinib treatment. V and J are TRBV5-1 and TRBJ1-2; a possible D gene is TRBD1 (6 bases). The clonotype comes from a human donor with chronic lymphocytic leukemia. CDR3 protein: CASSTGTQLNYGYTF. In DNA form, the CDR3 reads TGCGCCAGCAGCACAGGGACACAGCTAAACTATGGCTACACCTTC.